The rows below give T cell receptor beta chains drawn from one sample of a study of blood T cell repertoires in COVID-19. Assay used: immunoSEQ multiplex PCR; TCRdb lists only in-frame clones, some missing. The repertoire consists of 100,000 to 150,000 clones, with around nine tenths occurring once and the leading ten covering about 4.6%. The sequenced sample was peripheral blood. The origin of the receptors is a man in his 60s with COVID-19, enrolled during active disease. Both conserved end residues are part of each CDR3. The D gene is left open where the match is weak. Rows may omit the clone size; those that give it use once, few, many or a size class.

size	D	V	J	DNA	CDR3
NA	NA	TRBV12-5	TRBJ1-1	TGTGCTAGTGGCCACCGAGGAGGCACTGAAGCTTTCTTT	CASGHRGGTEAFF
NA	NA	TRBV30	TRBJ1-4	TGTGCCTGGAGTCCGGGGGTCAGGGAAAAACTGTTTTTT	CAWSPGVREKLFF
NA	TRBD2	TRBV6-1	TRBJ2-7	TGTGCCAGCAGTGAAGCTCTAGCGGCCTACTCCTACGAGCAGTACTTC	CASSEALAAYSYEQYF
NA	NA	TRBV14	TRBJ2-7	TGTGCCAGCAGCCGAGGATTCTACGAGCAGTACTTC	CASSRGFYEQYF
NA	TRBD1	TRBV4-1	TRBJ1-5	TGCGCCAGCAGCCGACAACAGGGGGATCAGCCCCAGCATTTT	CASSRQQGDQPQHF
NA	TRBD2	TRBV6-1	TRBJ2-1	TGTGCCAGCAGTGAAGAAGGGCCAGCGGGAGTCAATGAGCAGTTCTTC	CASSEEGPAGVNEQFF
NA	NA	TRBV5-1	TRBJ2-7	TGCGCCAGCAGCTTAACACCCCCACAGATCCACGAGCAGTACTTC	CASSLTPPQIHEQYF
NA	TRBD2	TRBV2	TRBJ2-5	TGTGCCAGCAGTGAAATCGTGCGGGAGAAAGAGACCCAGTACTTC	CASSEIVREKETQYF
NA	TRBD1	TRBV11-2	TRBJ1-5	TGTGCCAGCAGCCTCGGACAGGGGAAAAGTCAGCCCCAGCATTTT	CASSLGQGKSQPQHF
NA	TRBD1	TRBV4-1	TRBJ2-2	TGCGCCAGCAGCCAGGGGACAGGCGAGAACACCGGGGAGCTGTTTTTT	CASSQGTGENTGELFF
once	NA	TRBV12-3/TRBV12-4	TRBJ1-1	TGTGCCAGCAGCCACGGGGGGTGGACGGCTTTCTTT	CASSHGGWTAFF
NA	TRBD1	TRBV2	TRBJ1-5	TGTGCCAGCAGTGAGTTGGGGACAGATAATCAGCCCCAGCATTTT	CASSELGTDNQPQHF
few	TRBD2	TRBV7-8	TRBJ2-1	TGTGCCAGCAGCCCTAGCGGGAGTCTGAATGAGCAGTTCTTC	CASSPSGSLNEQFF
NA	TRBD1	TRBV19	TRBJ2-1	TGTGCCAGTAGGACCGCTGGGACAGGGGCGTACAATGAGCAGTTCTTC	CASRTAGTGAYNEQFF
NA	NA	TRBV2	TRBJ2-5	TGTGCCAGCAGTGCCCCCCTCGGGGGTCCAGAGACCCAGTACTTC	CASSAPLGGPETQYF
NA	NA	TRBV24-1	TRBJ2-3	TGTGCCACCAGTGACAGGCAGCTCGTCACTAGCACAGATACGCAGTATTTT	CATSDRQLVTSTDTQYF
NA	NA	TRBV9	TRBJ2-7	TGTGCCAGCAGCGTTTCAGGCCTCCTTGAGGAGCAGTACTTC	CASSVSGLLEEQYF
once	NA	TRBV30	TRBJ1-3	TGTGCCTGGAGTGTACAGGATGGAAACACCATATATTTT	CAWSVQDGNTIYF
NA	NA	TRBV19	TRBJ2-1	TGTGCCACCCGACTGAGGTCAGCGGTCAAGGATGAGCAGTTCTTC	CATRLRSAVKDEQFF
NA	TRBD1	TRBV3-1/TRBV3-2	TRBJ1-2	TGTGCCAGCAGCCACCGGGACAGGGGTACTGGCTACACCTTC	CASSHRDRGTGYTF